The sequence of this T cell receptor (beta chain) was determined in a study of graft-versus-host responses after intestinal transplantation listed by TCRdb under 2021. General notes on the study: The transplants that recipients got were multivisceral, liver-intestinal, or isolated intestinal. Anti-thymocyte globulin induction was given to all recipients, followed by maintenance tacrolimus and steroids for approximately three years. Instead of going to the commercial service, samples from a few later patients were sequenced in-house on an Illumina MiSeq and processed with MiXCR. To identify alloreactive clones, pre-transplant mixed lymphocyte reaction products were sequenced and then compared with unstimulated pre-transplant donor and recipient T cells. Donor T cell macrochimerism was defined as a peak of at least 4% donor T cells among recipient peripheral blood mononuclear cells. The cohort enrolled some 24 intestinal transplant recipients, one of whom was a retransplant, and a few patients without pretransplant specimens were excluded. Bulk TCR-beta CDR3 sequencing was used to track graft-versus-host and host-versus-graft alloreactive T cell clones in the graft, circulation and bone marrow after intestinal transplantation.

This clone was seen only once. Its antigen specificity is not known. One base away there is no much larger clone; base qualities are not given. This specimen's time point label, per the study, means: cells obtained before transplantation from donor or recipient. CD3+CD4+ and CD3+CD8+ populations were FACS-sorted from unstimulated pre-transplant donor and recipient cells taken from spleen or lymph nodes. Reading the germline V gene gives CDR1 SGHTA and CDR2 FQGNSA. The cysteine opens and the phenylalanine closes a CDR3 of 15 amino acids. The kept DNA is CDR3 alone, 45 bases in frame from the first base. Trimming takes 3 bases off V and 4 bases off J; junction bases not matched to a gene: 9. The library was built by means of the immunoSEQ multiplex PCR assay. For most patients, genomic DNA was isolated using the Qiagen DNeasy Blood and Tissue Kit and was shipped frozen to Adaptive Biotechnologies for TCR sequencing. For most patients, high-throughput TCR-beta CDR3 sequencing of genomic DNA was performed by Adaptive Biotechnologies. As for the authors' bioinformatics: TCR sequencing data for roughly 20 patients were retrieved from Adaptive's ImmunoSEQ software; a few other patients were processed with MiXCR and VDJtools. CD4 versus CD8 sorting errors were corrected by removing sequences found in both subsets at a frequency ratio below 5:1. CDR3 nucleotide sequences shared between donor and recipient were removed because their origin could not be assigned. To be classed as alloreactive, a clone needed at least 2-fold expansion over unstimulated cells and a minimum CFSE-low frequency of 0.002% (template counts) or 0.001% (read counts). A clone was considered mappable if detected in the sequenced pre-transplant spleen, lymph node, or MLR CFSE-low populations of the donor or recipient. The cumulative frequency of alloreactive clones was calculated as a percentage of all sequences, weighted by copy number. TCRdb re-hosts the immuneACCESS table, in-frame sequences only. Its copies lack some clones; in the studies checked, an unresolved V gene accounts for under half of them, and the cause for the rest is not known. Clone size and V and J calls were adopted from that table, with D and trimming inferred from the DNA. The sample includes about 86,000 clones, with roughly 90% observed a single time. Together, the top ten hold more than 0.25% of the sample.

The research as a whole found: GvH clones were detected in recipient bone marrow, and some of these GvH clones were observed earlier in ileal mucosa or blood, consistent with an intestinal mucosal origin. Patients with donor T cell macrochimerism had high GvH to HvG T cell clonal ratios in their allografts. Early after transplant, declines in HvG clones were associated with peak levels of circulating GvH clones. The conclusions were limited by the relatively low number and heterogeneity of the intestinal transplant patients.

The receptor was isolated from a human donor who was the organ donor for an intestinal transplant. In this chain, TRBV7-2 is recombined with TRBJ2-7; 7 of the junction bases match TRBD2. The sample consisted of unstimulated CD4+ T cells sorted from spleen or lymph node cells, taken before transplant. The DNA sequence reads TGTGCCAGCAGCTTTTCGAGCGGGGCGGTTTACGAGCAGTACTTC. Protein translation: CASSFSSGAVYEQYF. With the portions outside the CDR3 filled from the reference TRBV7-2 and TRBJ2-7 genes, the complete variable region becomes GAGVSQSPSNKVTEKGKDVELRCDPISGHTALYWYRQSLGQGLEFLIYFQGNSAPDKSGLPSDRFSAERTGGSVSTLTIQRTQQEDSAVYLCASSFSSGAVYEQYFGPGTRLTVT.